This T cell receptor beta chain derives from a study of shared clonotypes between healthy human individuals. Whole-study context: Per donor, CD8 memory used one plate, CD8 naive used two, CD4 memory used three and CD4 naive used three.

The CDR3 loop spans 12 amino acids. CD4+ cells yielded CD45RA+ naive and CD45RA-negative memory subsets. TCRdb's table, derived via immunoSEQ multiplex PCR, lists solely in-frame clones and lacks some. Among 550,000 to 850,000 clones listed, around two thirds were seen once. The rearrangement links TRBV21-1 to TRBJ2-7. TRBV21-1 is designated a pseudogene. This clonotype originated in a woman aged 25 to 45 in good health. The sample taken for sequencing was memory CD4+ T cells sorted from blood. Subset meaning: CD45RA-negative fraction. CDR3 sequence: CASSKASYEQYF. CDR3 nucleotide sequence: TGTGCCAGCAGCAAAGCGTCCTACGAGCAGTACTTC.